One and the same sample provided the 11 T cell receptor beta chains below, sequenced in a study of follicular helper T cells after annual influenza vaccination. Time point described: 2015-2016 season, 7 days after influenza vaccination. Profiled with immunoSEQ multiplex PCR; TCRdb holds only in-frame clones, not every one. The sample lists thousands of clones, more than 70% occurring once. The sequencing used CXCR5+ CD38- circulating T follicular helper cells from blood, collected 7 days after influenza vaccination. The subset was: circulating Tfh, non-naive CD4+CXCR5+PD-1+ (ICOS+CD38+ or ICOS-CD38-). The receptors derive from an adult who received the influenza vaccine.

V and J are TRBV6-1 and TRBJ2-1, with D possibly being TRBD1 (6 bases). This CDR3 is built from 15 residues. The ends were cut back, 1 base at V and 6 bases at J, with 13 bases in the middle. CDR1 and CDR2 from the germline V gene are MNHNS and SASEGT. The CDR3 region has the DNA TGTGCCAGCAGTGAAGTGGCACAGGGCGTCAATGAGCAGTTCTTC. It specifies CASSEVAQGVNEQFF.

The chain uses TRBV29-1 and TRBJ2-7; 8 positions match TRBD1. In germline, CDR1 is SQVTM, CDR2 ANQGSEA. Unmatched junction bases numbered 3, after V lost 6 bases and J lost 2 bases. The length of the CDR3 is 12 residues. CDR3 amino acids: CSVGQAPYEQYF. The CDR3 DNA follows: TGCAGCGTGGGACAGGCCCCCTACGAGCAGTACTTC.

The rearrangement links TRBV6-5 to TRBJ2-2; 7 nucleotides agree with TRBD1. Germline CDR1 and CDR2: MNHEY and SVGAGI. The V segment lost 5 bases and the J segment 4 bases; nucleotides outside the gene matches: 7. The CDR3 consists of 15 residues. The CDR3 reads CASSLMGQSTGELFF. The CDR3 DNA follows: TGTGCCAGCAGTCTGATGGGACAGTCCACCGGGGAGCTGTTTTTT.

The CDR3 reads CSVKGARTENTEAFF. The DNA for the CDR3 is TGCAGCGTAAAAGGAGCTAGGACAGAGAACACTGAAGCTTTCTTT. The chain combines TRBV29-1 with TRBJ1-1; possibly TRBD1 for D (6 bases). Per germline, CDR1 SQVTM and CDR2 ANQGSEA. The V gene lost 6 bases and the J gene lost 1 base, with 18 bases spanning the gap. The CDR3 runs 15 residues.

This clone has only a few counts. The J gene is TRBJ1-6, the V gene TRBV19, with TRBD1 matching over 8 bases. The germline gives CDR1 LNHDA, CDR2 SQIVND (reference sequence). The J segment lost 9 bases and the V segment lost 4 bases, leaving 8 bases of the junction unmatched. This CDR3 is 15 amino acids long. CDR3 sequence: CASSTAGGSGSPLHF. Here the CDR3 DNA reads TGTGCCAGTAGTACGGCAGGGGGCAGCGGTTCACCCCTCCACTTT.

The chain uses TRBV5-5 and TRBJ1-4; 9 bases match TRBD1. Per the germline V gene, CDR1 is SGHKS and CDR2 is YYEKEE (reference sequence). The CDR3 has 15 residues. V shed 1 base, J shed 7 bases, and the junction held 5 bases outside the gene matches. The CDR3 DNA is TGTGCCAGCAGCTTGTGGGGACAGGGCGGTGAAAAACTGTTTTTT. Translated: CASSLWGQGGEKLFF.

This clone occurred once. The CDR3 nucleotides read TGTGCCAGCAGCCAAGTAGGTGACGCCGGGGAGCTGTTTTTT. It is translated as CASSQVGDAGELFF. The chain joins TRBV4-2 to TRBJ2-2; D not certain. The CDR3 consists of 14 residues. The germline V gene encodes CDR1 LGHNA and CDR2 YNFKEQ. Trimming stripped 1 base from V and 6 bases from J, with 9 bases between.

The chain uses TRBV7-2 and TRBJ1-1; TRBD1 is a possible D gene (5 bases). The CDR3 loop spans 16 amino acids. The germline CDR1 and CDR2 sequences are SGHTA and FQGNSA. Trimming shortened V by 7 bases and J by 2 bases, and 20 bases separated the two germline ends. The CDR3 coding sequence is TGTGCCAGCACCCGAGGAGTGGGGGTATCAAACACTGAAGCTTTCTTT. It encodes CASTRGVGVSNTEAFF.

This clone has more than one count but fewer than ten. The chain employs TRBV7-2 and TRBJ1-2; D might be TRBD1 (6 bases). The V and J ends lost 1 base and 8 bases respectively, with 14 bases between them. From germline, CDR1 is SGHTA and CDR2 FQGNSA. This CDR3 spans 14 amino acids. CDR3 coding DNA: TGTGCCAGCAGCTTAGACAGGGAGATTGTCGGCTACACCTTC. It yields the protein CASSLDREIVGYTF.

CDR3: CASSEVGTNYEQYF. CDR3 DNA sequence: TGTGCCAGCAGTGAAGTAGGGACCAACTACGAGCAGTACTTC. The rearrangement uses TRBV6-1 and TRBJ2-7; the D call may be TRBD1 or TRBD2 (5 bases each). This CDR3 is built from 14 residues. V shed 1 base and J shed 3 bases, with 10 bases lying between them. CDR1 and CDR2 from the germline V gene are MNHNS and SASEGT.

The rearrangement links TRBV11-3 to TRBJ2-3; D call uncertain. Trimming removed 5 bases at V and 1 base at J, with 13 bases between. Looked up from germline, CDR1 is SGHNT and CDR2 is YENEEA. CDR3 length: 15 residues. CDR3 region: CASSTDRVCTDTQYF. For the CDR3, the DNA is TGTGCCAGCAGCACCGATAGGGTGTGCACAGATACGCAGTATTTT.